This T cell receptor (beta chain) was observed in a study of T cell responses to AZD1222 COVID-19 vaccine (dated by TCRdb to 2020 to 2023). General notes on the study: AZD1222 recipients with second doses at about 4 weeks or about 12 weeks were pooled, because spike-specific TCR depth and breadth did not differ between schedules. TCR sequencing covered over 230 trial participants: 207 given two doses of AZD1222 and around 25 given two doses of MenACWY control vaccine. Trial participants were enrolled by age into subgroups of 18-55, 56-69 and 70-plus years, and 148, 28 and 57 TCR-sequenced participants, respectively, were included in these subgroups. Summary of the overall study and its limitations: No day 14 peak-response samples were available, so repertoires were characterized only after the peak T cell response. The 56-69-year group was small, and its depth increase did not reach significance, likely because of low power. Conclusions about previously exposed vaccinees are limited, since just 6 or 7 AZD1222 recipients were seropositive for SARS-CoV-2 at baseline. Epitopes outside the regions mutated in the B.1.351 and B.1.1.7 variants were reportedly recognized by nearly half of the unique spike-specific TCRs. A significant rise in spike-specific TCR breadth and depth was observed after two AZD1222 doses relative to day 0 and relative to MenACWY recipients. Participants were mostly white British, with more females than males. The authors suggested clonal diversity may have been underestimated. The vaccine-associated CD4 TCRs covered the entire spike protein, and the dominant responses fell in regions 160-218 and 743-854.

What the time point label conveys for this sample: baseline before first vaccination. The vaccinee samples were drawn from two UK trials, COV001 and COV002, one of which was a single-blind randomized controlled phase 2/3 trial testing AZD1222 (ChAdOx1 nCoV-19) in healthy adults. Trial participant PBMC samples were collected at day 0 and day 28 after the second dose for TCRbeta chain sequencing. With respect to this clone: The clone's antigen remains unknown. Base qualities are not recorded, but no much larger clone differs from it by a single base.

The CDR3 regions of human TCRbeta chains were subjected to immunosequencing. As for the authors' bioinformatics: Repertoire TCRs were checked for matches against a reference library of SARS-CoV-2-specific TCRs that had been generated using the MIRA antigen-specificity platform. Breadth was defined as the fraction of unique TCRs that were SARS-CoV-2-associated, and depth was defined as the fraction of total T cells that were SARS-CoV-2-associated. Using the MIRA data, every spike-specific TCR was mapped to the spike region that the TCR reacted to and assigned to either a CD4 or a CD8 class. Log10-transformed breadth and depth values were compared by one-way ANOVA with Sidak's multiple comparisons tests. The immuneACCESS repertoire file appears here via TCRdb, limited to in-frame rearrangements. These files lack a portion of the clones; in checked studies, under half of the deficit traces to unresolved V genes, and the cause of the others is not known. V, J and clone size are those of that table, while D and trimming were read from the DNA. The sample table contains about 150,000 clones; only one count was recorded for over 75% of them. Approximately 2.8% of the sample is taken by the ten largest.

The germline V gene specifies MNHEY as CDR1 and SVGEGT as CDR2. V loses 2 bases, J loses 4 bases, and the germline ends lie 11 bases apart. The cysteine opens and the phenylalanine closes a CDR3 of 14 amino acids. CDR3 DNA only is kept here, 42 bases in frame from base 1. The rearranged chain carries TRBV6-2 or TRBV6-3 and TRBJ2-5, with the D gene not confidently named. The clonotype was recovered from an adult in good health. The sample was peripheral blood, taken on day 0 of AZD1222 vaccination. The base sequence is TGTGCCAGCAGTTACCCACCGGCCCTAGAGACCCAGTACTTC. This gives the protein CASSYPPALETQYF.